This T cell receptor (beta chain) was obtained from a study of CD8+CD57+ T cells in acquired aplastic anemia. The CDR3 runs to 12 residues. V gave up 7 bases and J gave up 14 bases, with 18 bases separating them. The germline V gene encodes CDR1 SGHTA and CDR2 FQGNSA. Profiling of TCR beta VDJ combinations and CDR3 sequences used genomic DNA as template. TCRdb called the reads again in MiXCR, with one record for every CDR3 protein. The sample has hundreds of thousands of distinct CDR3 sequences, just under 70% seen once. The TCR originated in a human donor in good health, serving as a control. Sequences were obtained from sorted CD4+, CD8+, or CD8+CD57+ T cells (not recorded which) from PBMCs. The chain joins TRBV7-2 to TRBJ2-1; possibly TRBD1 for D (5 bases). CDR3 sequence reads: CASNAGHEEKFF. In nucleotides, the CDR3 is TGTGCCAGCAATGCAGGACACGAAGAGAAGTTCTTC. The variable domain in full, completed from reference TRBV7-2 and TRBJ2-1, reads GAGVSQSPSNKVTEKGKDVELRCDPISGHTALYWYRQSLGQGLEFLIYFQGNSAPDKSGLPSDRFSAERTGGSVSTLTIQRTQQEDSAVYLCASNAGHEEKFFGPGTRLTVL.